This is a list of T cell receptor beta chains from one sample in a study of T cell changes during pregnancy in multiple sclerosis. Measured with immunoSEQ multiplex PCR; TCRdb has only the in-frame clones, and not every one. The table lists approximately 70,000 clones, 91% of them singletons. The specimen was peripheral blood, collected in the third trimester of pregnancy. The origin of the receptors is a female donor in good health, enrolled as a control in a pregnancy study. CDR3s include the opening cysteine and the closing phenylalanine or tryptophan. D genes are given only for firm matches. The size entry is marked missing in some rows and otherwise reads once, few, many or a size class.

-,TRBV28,TRBJ2-1,-,TGTGCCAGCAGTGGGGCATACAATGAGCAGTTCTTC,CASSGAYNEQFF
-,TRBV5-1,TRBJ2-1,-,TGCGCCAGCAGCTTAGGCGGCAATGAGCAGTTCTTC,CASSLGGNEQFF
TRBD2,TRBV7-2,TRBJ2-3,-,TGTGCCAGCAGCTTAGGACCAATAGCGGGAGGTACAGATACGCAGTATTTT,CASSLGPIAGGTDTQYF
TRBD1,TRBV7-2,TRBJ1-6,once,TGTGCCAGCAGCCTCAGGACAGGCAATAATTCACCCCTCCACTTT,CASSLRTGNNSPLHF
TRBD2,TRBV19,TRBJ2-7,-,TGTGCCAGTAGTATGACTAGCGGGAGGTTCGAGCAGTACTTC,CASSMTSGRFEQYF
TRBD1,TRBV15,TRBJ1-2,-,TGTGCCACCACCAGAGACAGGGCGGCTAACTATGGCTACACCTTC,CATTRDRAANYGYTF
-,TRBV7-6,TRBJ2-1,-,TGTGCCAGCAGCTTCTTATCGGGGGACTTAAAGAACAATGAGCAGTTCTTC,CASSFLSGDLKNNEQFF
TRBD2,TRBV9,TRBJ2-7,-,TGTGCCAGCAGCGTAGACGGGAGGGAGCAGTACTTC,CASSVDGREQYF
-,TRBV7-9,TRBJ1-2,-,TGTGCCAGCAGCCCCACAGGGCTAGGGGCTGGAGCTAACTATGGCTACACCTTC,CASSPTGLGAGANYGYTF
TRBD1,TRBV5-1,TRBJ2-5,-,TGCGCCAGCAGCTGGACAGGGCAAGAGACCCAGTACTTC,CASSWTGQETQYF
-,TRBV6-1,TRBJ2-7,-,TGTGCCAGCAGTGAAGCGGGCAGGGGATACGAGCAGTACTTC,CASSEAGRGYEQYF
-,TRBV14,TRBJ2-3,-,TGTGCCAGCAGCCAAGAAAGGGGGAATACGCAGTATTTT,CASSQERGNTQYF
-,TRBV7-5,TRBJ1-1,-,TGTGCCAGCGGCGGTGAAGCTTTCTTT,CASGGEAFF
-,TRBV5-1,TRBJ1-1,few,TGCGCCAGCAGCTTTACCGGTCCGAACACTGAAGCTTTCTTT,CASSFTGPNTEAFF
TRBD1,TRBV4-2,TRBJ1-2,-,TGTGCCAGCAGCCAAGGGGCAACAGGGGACGACTATGGCTACACCTTC,CASSQGATGDDYGYTF
-,TRBV6-5,TRBJ2-1,-,TGTGCCAGCAGCCTCCCCGGGACACATGAGCAGTTCTTC,CASSLPGTHEQFF
TRBD1,TRBV6-6,TRBJ1-1,-,TGTGCCAGCAGTTACACCGACAGGGGGGGACAAGCTTTCTTT,CASSYTDRGGQAFF
TRBD2,TRBV10-3,TRBJ2-3,-,TGTGCCATCAGTGAGTCGGGGACTAGGGATACGCAGTATTTT,CAISESGTRDTQYF
TRBD1,TRBV5-5,TRBJ1-2,-,TGTGCCAGCGCCCTGGGGGGACAGGGGGCGCGCGGCTACACCTTC,CASALGGQGARGYTF
-,TRBV7-2,TRBJ1-1,few,TGTGCCAGCAGCTCATGGGGCTCTACGAACACTGAAGCTTTCTTT,CASSSWGSTNTEAFF
TRBD1,TRBV19,TRBJ2-1,-,TGTGCCAGTAGTATGGGGACAGGGGGATTCGATGAGCAGTTCTTC,CASSMGTGGFDEQFF
TRBD2,TRBV30,TRBJ2-3,-,TGTGCCTTGACTAGCGGGATAAGCACAGATACGCAGTATTTT,CALTSGISTDTQYF
TRBD1,TRBV7-2,TRBJ1-1,-,TGTGCCACTAAGCAGGGGGCCAACACTGAAGCTTTCTTT,CATKQGANTEAFF
TRBD1,TRBV28,TRBJ2-2,-,TGTGCCAGCAGTTTAATCCGGGACAGGGAGAACACCGGGGAGCTGTTTTTT,CASSLIRDRENTGELFF
TRBD1,TRBV5-6,TRBJ2-3,-,TGTGCCAGCAGCTCGTCCGGGACAGCTAGCACAGATACGCAGTATTTT,CASSSSGTASTDTQYF